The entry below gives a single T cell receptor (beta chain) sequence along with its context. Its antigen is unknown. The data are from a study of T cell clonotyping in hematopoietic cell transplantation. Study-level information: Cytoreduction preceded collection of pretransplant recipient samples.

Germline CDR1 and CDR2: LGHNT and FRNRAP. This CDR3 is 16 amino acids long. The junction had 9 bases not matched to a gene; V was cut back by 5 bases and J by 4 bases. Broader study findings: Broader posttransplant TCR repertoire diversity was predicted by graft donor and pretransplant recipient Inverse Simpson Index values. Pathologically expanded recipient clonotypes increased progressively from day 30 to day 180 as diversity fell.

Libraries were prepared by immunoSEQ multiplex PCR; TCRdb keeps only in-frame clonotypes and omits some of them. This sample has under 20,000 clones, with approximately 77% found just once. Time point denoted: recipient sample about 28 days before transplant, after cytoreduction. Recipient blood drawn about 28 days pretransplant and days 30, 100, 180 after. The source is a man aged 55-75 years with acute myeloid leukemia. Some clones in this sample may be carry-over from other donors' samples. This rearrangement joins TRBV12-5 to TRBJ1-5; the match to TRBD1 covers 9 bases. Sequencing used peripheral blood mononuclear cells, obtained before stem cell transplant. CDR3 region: CASGPGSDRGNQPQHF. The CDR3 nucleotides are TGTGCTAGTGGTCCAGGATCGGACAGGGGAAATCAGCCCCAGCATTTT.